A selection of T cell receptor beta chains follows, all from one sample in a study of cytomegalovirus exposure and HLA in healthy donors. Some clones are missing from TCRdb's copy, which holds only in-frame ones; the method was immunoSEQ multiplex PCR. The sample has 150,000 or so clones, about 76% seen once. Specimen: PBMCs. These receptors were obtained from a male donor in good health and CMV-seronegative. Both conserved end residues are part of each CDR3. D genes are given only for firm matches.

j_gene: TRBJ2-3
len: 14
d_gene: TRBD2
v_gene: TRBV2
CDR3aa: CASTRTRSTDTQYF
CDR3nt: TGTGCCAGCACCCGGACTAGGAGCACAGATACGCAGTATTTT

j_gene: TRBJ2-3
len: 15
d_gene: TRBD1
v_gene: TRBV5-1
CDR3aa: CASTLPTGATDTQYF
CDR3nt: TGCGCCAGCACCCTCCCCACAGGGGCCACAGATACGCAGTATTTT

j_gene: TRBJ2-1
len: 15
d_gene: -
v_gene: TRBV7-3
CDR3aa: CASSSQGGVLNEQFF
CDR3nt: TGTGCCAGCAGCTCGCAGGGCGGGGTTCTAAATGAGCAGTTCTTC

j_gene: TRBJ2-3
len: 13
d_gene: TRBD2
v_gene: TRBV10-2
CDR3aa: CASRPSGTDTQYF
CDR3nt: TGCGCCAGCAGGCCTAGCGGAACAGATACGCAGTATTTT

j_gene: TRBJ2-7
len: 15
d_gene: -
v_gene: TRBV4-2
CDR3aa: CASSQVVGGGYEQYF
CDR3nt: TGTGCCAGCAGCCAAGTCGTAGGGGGAGGGTACGAGCAGTACTTC

j_gene: TRBJ2-7
len: 15
d_gene: TRBD1
v_gene: TRBV11-2
CDR3aa: CASTLREDRGREQYF
CDR3nt: TGTGCCAGCACCCTAAGGGAGGACAGGGGGCGCGAGCAGTACTTC

j_gene: TRBJ2-7
len: 14
d_gene: -
v_gene: TRBV2
CDR3aa: CASTRGRNSYEQYF
CDR3nt: TGTGCCAGCACCAGGGGTAGGAACTCCTACGAGCAGTACTTC

j_gene: TRBJ2-1
len: 15
d_gene: TRBD1
v_gene: TRBV5-6
CDR3aa: CASSTGQGAYNEQFF
CDR3nt: TGTGCCAGCAGCACAGGACAGGGGGCGTACAATGAGCAGTTCTTC

j_gene: TRBJ1-1
len: 13
d_gene: -
v_gene: TRBV11-2
CDR3aa: CASSPFRNTEAFF
CDR3nt: TGTGCCAGCAGCCCATTTAGGAACACTGAAGCTTTCTTT

j_gene: TRBJ2-1
len: 11
d_gene: -
v_gene: TRBV10-3
CDR3aa: CAISDRDEQFF
CDR3nt: TGTGCCATCAGTGATCGGGATGAGCAGTTCTTC